The next 18 T cell receptor beta chains were all read from a single sample in a study of OX40 agonist ivuxolimab in advanced cancers. TCRdb keeps only in-frame clones here, not all; method: immunoSEQ multiplex PCR. This repertoire shows more than 75,000 clones, about 88% found once; its top ten account for 0.75% to 0.95%. The sequencing used CD4+ or CD8+ T cells sorted from blood, collected in a trial of the OX40 agonist ivuxolimab. The receptors here all came from an adult with an advanced solid tumor such as melanoma, head and neck, liver or kidney cancer.

The chain joins TRBV19 to TRBJ1-1; TRBD1 agrees at 10 bases. The V gene's germline CDR1 is LNHDA and CDR2 SQIVND (reference sequence). The CDR3 is made up of 15 amino acids. V was pared by 4 bases and J by 5 bases, with 7 bases of the junction left unmatched. The CDR3 nucleotides are TGTGCCAGTAGTAGGGAGACAGGGGGCCGGACTGAAGCTTTCTTT. It specifies CASSRETGGRTEAFF. The entire variable domain, with the rest obtained from reference TRBV19 and TRBJ1-1, is as follows: DGGITQSPKYLFRKEGQNVTLSCEQNLNHDAMYWYRQDPGQGLRLIYYSQIVNDFQKGDIAEGYSVSREKKESFPLTVTSAQKNPTAFYLCASSRETGGRTEAFFGQGTRLTVV.

V is TRBV7-9 and J is TRBJ2-2; unclear D gene. Germline values: CDR1 SEHNR, CDR2 FQNEAQ (reference sequence). This CDR3 is built from 11 residues. Trimming stripped 5 bases from V and 4 bases from J, with 2 bases between. CDR3 amino acids: CASSLTGELFF. The CDR3, as DNA: TGTGCCAGCAGCCTCACCGGGGAGCTGTTTTTT.

CDR3 sequence: CASSLHLSGRAGDTQYF. CDR3 nucleotides: TGCGCCAGCAGCTTGCACTTGAGCGGGAGGGCCGGAGATACGCAGTATTTT. This chain uses TRBV5-1 with TRBJ2-3; TRBD2 matches 10 bases. The V and J ends lost 1 base and 5 bases, in that order; junction bases with no gene match: 10. The CDR3 runs 17 residues. The germline V gene encodes CDR1 SGHRS and CDR2 YFSETQ.

The CDR3 nucleotides read TGTGCCAGCAGTTTAATGGGGACAGTAAATGAGCAGTTCTTC. Translation gives CASSLMGTVNEQFF. The chain couples TRBV27 to TRBJ2-1; 7 bases are shared with TRBD1. Trimming at V came to 2 bases and at J to 7 bases, leaving 5 bases not matched to a gene. From germline, CDR1 is MNHEY and CDR2 SMNVEV (reference sequence). The CDR3 has 14 residues.

V and J are TRBV10-3 and TRBJ2-7; a possible D gene is TRBD2 (6 bases). The CDR3 runs 13 residues. V lost 4 bases to trimming and J lost 3 bases, with 10 bases between them. Germline loops: CDR1 ENHRY, CDR2 SYGVKD. Here the CDR3 reads CAISGGGDYEQYF. CDR3 nucleotide sequence: TGTGCCATCAGTGGCGGCGGGGACTACGAGCAGTACTTC.

The V gene is TRBV9, the J gene TRBJ2-7, with 8 nucleotides matching TRBD2. This CDR3 contains 15 residues. The germline CDR1 and CDR2 sequences are SGDLS and YYNGEE. V gave up 0 bases and J gave up 6 bases; unmatched junction bases: 8. The CDR3: CASSVGNGREAEQYF. The CDR3, as DNA: TGTGCCAGCAGCGTAGGGAACGGGAGGGAAGCCGAGCAGTACTTC.

The rearrangement uses TRBV6-6 and TRBJ2-1, with D hard to call. Trimming shortened V by 4 bases and J by 0 bases, and 7 bases separated the two germline ends. The CDR3 consists of 14 residues. Germline V gives CDR1 MNHNY, CDR2 SVGAGI (reference sequence). The CDR3 region is CASSSASSYNEQFF. Here the CDR3 DNA reads TGTGCCAGCAGTTCAGCGAGCTCCTACAATGAGCAGTTCTTC.

The rearrangement links TRBV7-6 to TRBJ2-5; no definite D call. This CDR3 is built from 13 residues. Germline V gene sequence: CDR1 SGHVS, CDR2 FNYEAQ. Between the trimmed V and J ends, which lost 3 bases and 2 bases, there was a span of 7 bases. CDR3 DNA sequence: TGTGCCAGCAGCTTGAGGTGGCAAGAGACCCAGTACTTC. It codes for CASSLRWQETQYF.

The chain joins TRBV5-4 to TRBJ2-1; D not resolved. This CDR3 region has 15 residues. V lost 4 bases to trimming and J lost 1 base, with 12 bases between them. The germline gives CDR1 SGHNT, CDR2 YYREEE (reference sequence). The CDR3 region has the DNA TGTGCCAGCAGCGCCTTAGCTGGGTCCTACAATGAGCAGTTCTTC. It encodes CASSALAGSYNEQFF.

This clone was detected once. This chain links TRBV14 with TRBJ2-3; 7 bases align to TRBD2. The CDR3 spans 13 residues. J gave up 8 bases and V 6 bases, and 8 bases lay outside the gene matches. CDR1 is SGHDN and CDR2 is FVKESK in the germline V gene. Here the CDR3 reads CASRGPPSGTQYF. The CDR3 coding sequence is TGTGCCAGCAGAGGCCCCCCTAGCGGTACGCAGTATTTT.

The chain carries TRBV5-1 and TRBJ2-5; 8 bases agree with TRBD1. In germline, CDR1 is SGHRS, CDR2 YFSETQ. The CDR3 spans 16 residues. The J segment lost 1 base and the V segment lost 3 bases, leaving 8 bases of the junction unmatched. Here the CDR3 reads CASSSGTGRSQETQYF. The DNA for the CDR3 is TGCGCCAGCAGCTCGGGGACAGGCCGGTCCCAAGAGACCCAGTACTTC.

This clone was seen a few times. The chain couples TRBV6-4 to TRBJ2-1, with 13 nucleotides matching TRBD2. V trimming: 4 bases; J trimming: 7 bases; junction bases outside the gene matches: 4. CDR3 length: 15 amino acids. Germline assignment: CDR1 MRHNA and CDR2 SNTAGT. CDR3 sequence reads: CASSAGLAGMNEQFF. The DNA for the CDR3 is TGTGCCAGCAGTGCGGGACTAGCGGGAATGAATGAGCAGTTCTTC.

This clone came up a few times. The V call is TRBV14, the J call TRBJ2-5, with 8 nucleotides matching TRBD1. Germline assignment: CDR1 SGHDN and CDR2 FVKESK. V lost 4 bases to trimming and J lost 3 bases; unmatched junction nucleotides: 10. This CDR3 is 16 amino acids long. The CDR3 here is CASSLFRDRNKETQYF. DNA for the CDR3: TGTGCCAGCAGCCTGTTCCGGGACAGGAATAAAGAGACCCAGTACTTC.

The J gene is TRBJ2-1, the V gene TRBV28; TRBD2 aligns across 7 bases. This CDR3 spans 15 amino acids. Losses at the gene ends were 8 bases for V and 6 bases for J; bases not matched to a gene: 13. The germline V gene encodes CDR1 MDHEN and CDR2 SYDVKM. The CDR3 bases are TGTGCCAGCGTCTCTTCAGCGGGACTTGGCAATGAGCAGTTCTTC. Residues: CASVSSAGLGNEQFF. Full variable domain (remainder filled in from reference TRBV28 and TRBJ2-1): DVKVTQSSRYLVKRTGEKVFLECVQDMDHENMFWYRQDPGLGLRLIYFSYDVKMKEKGDIPEGYSVSREKKERFSLILESASTNQTSMYLCASVSSAGLGNEQFFGPGTRLTVL.

This clone was seen a few times. V is TRBV5-4 and J is TRBJ1-2; TRBD1 matches at 9 bases. Trimming cost V 6 bases and J 6 bases; bases outside gene matches: 12. Per germline, CDR1 SGHNT and CDR2 YYREEE (reference sequence). The CDR3 has 15 amino acids. DNA for the CDR3: TGTGCCAGCACCCAGACTCCGGGACAGGGAAATGGCTACACCTTC. The encoded protein is CASTQTPGQGNGYTF.

The J gene is TRBJ2-1, the V gene TRBV7-6, with 10 bases matching TRBD2. Losses at the gene ends were 5 bases for V and 4 bases for J; bases not matched to a gene: 5. From germline, CDR1 is SGHVS and CDR2 FNYEAQ. This CDR3 comprises 15 residues. The CDR3 nucleotides are TGTGCCAGCAGCGAAGGGGGACTAGCGTACAATGAGCAGTTCTTC. Translated: CASSEGGLAYNEQFF.

The V call is TRBV5-1, the J call TRBJ2-1; TRBD2 aligns across 13 bases. V gave up 6 bases and J gave up 9 bases; unmatched junction bases: 6. There are 14 residues in the CDR3. Germline V CDR1 and CDR2: SGHRS, YFSETQ. Here the CDR3 reads CASKVGTSGIEQFF. CDR3 nucleotide sequence: TGCGCCAGCAAGGTTGGGACTAGCGGGATTGAGCAGTTCTTC.

This chain joins TRBV5-1 and TRBJ1-1, with 7 bases aligning to TRBD1. Trimming removed 4 bases from V and 0 bases from J; junction bases left unmatched: 3. The CDR3 is 14 amino acids. Per the germline V gene, CDR1 is SGHRS and CDR2 is YFSETQ. CDR3 protein: CASSAGTVNTEAFF. The DNA of the CDR3 is TGCGCCAGCAGCGCCGGGACAGTGAACACTGAAGCTTTCTTT.